Following are 15 T cell receptor beta chains from one sample sequenced in a study of blood T cell repertoires in COVID-19. The table came from immunoSEQ multiplex PCR; TCRdb's copy has only in-frame clones and leaves some out. Among about 240,000 clones listed, approximately 80% were seen once. The material sequenced was peripheral blood. The origin of the receptors is a woman aged 80 or over with acute or convalescent COVID-19.

This chain uses TRBV7-3 with TRBJ1-2; D perhaps matches TRBD1 (5 bases). V lost 6 bases and J lost 4, with 15 bases in between. Germline values: CDR1 SGHTA, CDR2 FQGTGA. This CDR3 spans 14 amino acids. In nucleotides, the CDR3 is TGTGCCAGCAGTACCGGCGGGAGGGGCTATGGCTACACCTTC. Protein sequence: CASSTGGRGYGYTF.

Concerning this clone: The sample contains more than one DNA sequence encoding this CDR3. The chain has TRBV18 and TRBJ1-1, with 8 nucleotides matching TRBD1. After removal of 3 bases from V and 1 base from J, the junction contained 1 base not matched to a gene. Germline CDR1 reads KGHSH; CDR2 reads LQKENI. CDR3 length equals 14 residues. CDR3 sequence (DNA): TGTGCCAGCTCACCCGGGACAGGGAACACTGAAGCTTTCTTT. It specifies CASSPGTGNTEAFF.

The chain links TRBV12-3 or TRBV12-4 to TRBJ2-7; 7 nucleotides line up with TRBD2. The ends lost 3 bases at V and 5 bases at J; junction bases unmatched: 4. The CDR3 loop spans 13 amino acids. The CDR3 DNA sequence: TGTGCCAGCAGTTTGGGGGGGTTTAACGAGCAGTACTTC. Its protein product is CASSLGGFNEQYF.

The chain carries TRBV3-1 (or the pseudogene TRBV3-2) and TRBJ2-7; possibly TRBD1 for D (5 bases). This CDR3 is built from 13 residues. In germline, CDR1 is LGHDT, CDR2 YNNKEL (reference sequence). The V end was cut by 2 bases, the J end by 5 bases, with 10 bases between. The CDR3 DNA reads as TGTGCCAGCAGCCAAAGGGGATTGAACGAGCAGTACTTC. It codes for CASSQRGLNEQYF.

The chain links TRBV28 to TRBJ1-2; TRBD1 is a possible D gene (6 bases). The CDR3 extends over 15 amino acids. Per the germline V gene, CDR1 is MDHEN and CDR2 is SYDVKM. V lost 5 bases to trimming and J lost 5 bases, with 18 bases between them. CDR3 bases: TGTGCCAGCAGTCCCCTGCCGGGGCAGGGGTATGGCTACACCTTC. Protein: CASSPLPGQGYGYTF.

The chain couples TRBV18 to TRBJ1-2; unclear D gene. The CDR3 is 13 residues long. The germline gives CDR1 KGHSH, CDR2 LQKENI. V gave up 1 base and J gave up 7 bases, with 10 bases separating them. The CDR3 DNA reads as TGTGCCAGCTCACCACTGGAGAGGGCTGGCTACACCTTC. Protein: CASSPLERAGYTF.

This sequence joins TRBV14 and TRBJ1-1; TRBD1 is a possible D gene (5 bases). CDR3 length: 13 amino acids. Trimming cost V 2 bases and J 9 bases, with 13 bases left between them. Germline-derived CDR1 and CDR2 are SGHDN and FVKESK. The CDR3 spells CASSQNVQGKAFF. CDR3 sequence (DNA): TGTGCCAGCAGCCAAAACGTCCAGGGTAAAGCTTTCTTT.

The V and J genes are TRBV18 and TRBJ2-2; D gene uncertain. V lost 3 bases to trimming and J lost 1 base, with 9 bases between them. This CDR3 contains 15 residues. Looked up from germline, CDR1 is KGHSH and CDR2 is LQKENI. The CDR3 loop is CASSPDLVNTGELFF. The CDR3 DNA reads TGTGCCAGCTCACCCGACTTGGTGAACACCGGGGAGCTGTTTTTT.

The V gene is TRBV5-6, the J gene TRBJ1-1, with D maybe TRBD1 (6 bases). CDR3 length: 14 amino acids. Trimming cost V 4 bases and J 4 bases, with 14 bases left between them. Looked up from germline, CDR1 is SGHDT and CDR2 is YYEEEE. For the CDR3, the DNA is TGTGCCAGCAGCAAACAGGGTTTCCCCACTGAAGCTTTCTTT. The encoded protein is CASSKQGFPTEAFF.

The rearrangement links TRBV5-1 to TRBJ2-7, with D uncertain. The germline V gene encodes CDR1 SGHRS and CDR2 YFSETQ. Trimming took 4 bases from V and 0 from J, leaving 5 bases between them. The CDR3 sequence is 12 residues long. Here the CDR3 DNA reads TGCGCCAGCAGCGACAACTCCTACGAGCAGTACTTC. Protein: CASSDNSYEQYF.

The V and J genes are TRBV28 and TRBJ2-3; 8 nucleotides agree with TRBD2. The CDR3 is 17 amino acids. CDR1 and CDR2 from the germline V gene are MDHEN and SYDVKM. V lost 4 bases to trimming and J lost 6 bases; unmatched junction nucleotides: 15. The CDR3 coding sequence is TGTGCCAGCAGTTCCCCCCGTACCGGGGGGGGCGTTGATACGCAGTATTTT. It encodes CASSSPRTGGGVDTQYF.

The genes are TRBV7-9 and TRBJ1-1; D is unresolved. V was cut by 5 bases and J by 5 bases, with 18 bases left in between. The germline gives CDR1 SEHNR, CDR2 FQNEAQ (reference sequence). The CDR3 is 15 amino acids. The CDR3 loop reads CASSPLLGEETEAFF. CDR3 DNA sequence: TGTGCCAGCAGCCCCCTCTTGGGAGAGGAAACTGAAGCTTTCTTT.

The chain couples TRBV5-6 to TRBJ1-2; 8 bases are shared with TRBD1. The CDR3 runs 16 residues. The V gene end was trimmed by 3 bases and the J gene end by 4 bases; junction bases not matched to a gene: 11. The V gene's germline CDR1 is SGHDT and CDR2 YYEEEE. The CDR3 sequence: CASSSTGGDTGYGYTF. Here the CDR3 DNA reads TGTGCCAGCAGCTCAACAGGGGGGGATACTGGCTATGGCTACACCTTC.

J is TRBJ2-6 and V is TRBV4-1; 7 bases match TRBD1. The germline gives CDR1 MGHRA, CDR2 YSYEKL. The CDR3 sequence is 17 residues long. Unmatched junction bases numbered 4, after V lost 0 bases and J lost 2 bases. CDR3 region: CASSQDKGAAGANVLTF. In nucleotides, the CDR3 is TGCGCCAGCAGCCAAGATAAGGGGGCGGCTGGGGCCAACGTCCTGACTTTC.

The V gene is TRBV5-4, the J gene TRBJ1-6; D ambiguous. This CDR3 is built from 15 residues. Germline-derived CDR1 and CDR2 are SGHNT and YYREEE (reference sequence). V gave up 6 bases and J gave up 7 bases, with 17 bases separating them. CDR3 DNA: TGTGCCAGCAACATAATGGCAGGCAGAAATTCACCCCTCCACTTT. It specifies CASNIMAGRNSPLHF.